This entry describes one TCR beta chain. Its recognized antigen is unknown. No much larger clonotype is one base removed from it; base qualities were not supplied. Different DNA sequences within this sample yield the same CDR3. The data were taken from a study of shared clonotypes between healthy human individuals (dated by TCRdb to between 2020 and 2021). General notes on the study: The cohort comprised a couple of women and a few men aged 18 to 49 years. Libraries were prepared and TCR repertoires were sequenced by different laboratories using diverse techniques, in order to increase sequencing depth and limit assay-specific biases. The study deeply sequenced blood TCR repertoires of five healthy adults to estimate repertoire size and the extent of clonotype sharing between individuals. Per donor, leukapheresis produced somewhere between about 0.85 and 9.5 billion PBMCs. For each donor, CD4 naive and CD4 memory were each given three plates, CD8 naive was given two plates, and CD8 memory was given one plate.

What the work shows at the level of the full study, not this receptor alone: Naive subsets generally had larger estimated clonotype richness than memory subsets. Higher generation probabilities were observed for clonotypes shared by all four sorted-subset donors than for non-shared clonotypes. Across a few donors, around 5.4% of naive CD4, 3% to 4% of naive CD8, around 2.5% of memory CD4, and roughly 0.41% of memory CD8 clonotypes were shared. Sampling was limited to blood, and TCR repertoires in tissue likely differ from TCR repertoires in blood. Incomplete sequencing was indicated by rarefaction of sorted-subset datasets, despite the large sequencing depth. The genetic and exposure-history diversity represented was limited by the small number of donors. Pairwise subsampling indicated that sequencing depth was expected to affect the degree of clonotype sharing among donors.

The donors were healthy, HIV-negative adults who had no recently reported acute infections or vaccinations. Every donor was a Caucasian adult residing in Nashville, Tennessee, USA. Magnetic negative selection was used to enrich CD4+ T cells, after which naive cells were positively selected on CD45RA and the negative fraction became the memory subset. Blood was obtained by leukapheresis, after which PBMCs were separated by Ficoll-Histopaque density gradient centrifugation and cryopreserved in liquid nitrogen vapor phase. Analytical flow cytometry was used to check the purity and quantity of each magnetically sorted T cell population. From each sorted fraction, genomic DNA was isolated and quantified by UV absorbance on a Nanodrop 2000c. Using the deep immunoSEQ assay, multiplex PCR amplified TCR CDR3 regions from genomic DNA. For each cell subset, the extracted genomic DNA was distributed evenly across all wells of several immunoSEQ 96-well plates, and each plate served as one replicate. Each replicate PCR for sorted subsets received around 200 ng genomic DNA, equal to about 29,000 T cell genomes. Purified libraries were quantified with a Qubit 3.0 fluorometer, sized on a Bioanalyzer 2100, and re-quantified with the KAPA Library Quantification kit. Every immunoSEQ 96-well plate was sequenced on a dedicated single-read 150-cycle Illumina NextSeq 550 flow cell. In the authors' own workflow: Because the immunoSEQ output included only junctional sequences and no quality scores, the filtering could not be the same as the filtering used for full-length reads. Sequences were annotated with PyIR, a Python wrapper for IgBLAST v1.9, and V/J genes and CDR3 were assigned using IMGT germline references. Any read was removed if the V/J assignment was weak (E-value above 1e-6), the CDR3 was missing, or the read contained stop codons, out-of-frame junctions, or ambiguous translated residues. V3J clonotypes were defined as sequences sharing an identical inferred V gene, J gene, and CDR3 amino acid sequence. Percentage overlap between repertoires was computed as shared unique clonotypes divided by the size of the smaller repertoire. Three approaches were used to assess repertoire richness: RTK rarefaction, the Chao1 estimator, and Recon v2.1 estimates of unobserved clonotypes. OLGA was used to compute generation probabilities for all TCRbeta clonotypes that the gDNA method yielded from several donors. TCRdb stores this immuneACCESS table with in-frame sequences only. Part of the clones is absent; in the studies checked, under half of the shortfall reflects unresolved V genes, and no reason is known for the rest. From that table come the V and J calls and clone size; the DNA was used to work out D and trimming. A total of 2 million to 3 million clones appear in this sample, 93% of them only once. Roughly 0.39% of the sample is in the top ten clones.

Measured from the cysteine to the phenylalanine, the CDR3 is 14 residues long. Just the 42-base CDR3 DNA is kept, in frame starting at base 1. The trim is 2 bases for V and 0 bases for J, with a gap of 7 bases between the germline ends. The CDR1 and CDR2 encoded by the germline V gene (reference sequence) are SGHNT and YYREEE. The sequence is built from TRBV5-4 and TRBJ2-3, with TRBD2 perhaps the D gene, on 5 matching bases. Sequences were obtained from naive CD4+ T cells from PBMCs. The cell subset or site label, read with the paper, signifies: CD45RA+ positively selected. The source of this sequence is a man younger than 35 in good health. Some clones in this sample may be carry-over from other donors' samples. The CDR3 has the sequence CASSLGGSTDTQYF. In nucleotides, the sequence is TGTGCCAGCAGCTTAGGAGGAAGCACAGATACGCAGTATTTT.